This T cell receptor beta chain was identified in a study of T cell changes during pregnancy in multiple sclerosis (dated by TCRdb to 2018 to 2020). Regarding the research as a whole: Changes in the T cell repertoire over the course of pregnancy were examined in this study in women with multiple sclerosis.

Remarks on this clone: It lacks a known antigen. Per-base quality was not reported, and no clone a single base away is much larger than it.

Preparation of the library involved the immunoSEQ multiplex PCR assay. Held by TCRdb, this immuneACCESS table contains in-frame sequences only and omits some clones. Under half of the omission traces to an unresolved V gene where checked; the cause of the rest is unknown. The sample records 50,000 to 75,000 clones, roughly 92% of which are singletons. The ten largest clonotypes hold about 2.5% of the sample. The source of this sequence is a female donor with multiple sclerosis, enrolled in a pregnancy study. The sequencing used CD8+ T cells from peripheral blood mononuclear cells, collected in the third trimester of pregnancy.

The encoded CDR3 is CSVPRIAGGIDTQYF. The DNA sequence is as follows: TGCAGCGTCCCTAGGATAGCGGGAGGGATAGATACGCAGTATTTT. The chain is made from TRBV29-1 and TRBJ2-3, with TRBD2 identical over 11 junction bases. V ends up 6 bases short and J 5 bases short, with an unmatched junction base count of 10. From the cysteine up to the phenylalanine, the CDR3 has a length of 15 residues. CDR3 DNA only is kept here, 45 bases in frame from base 1. CDR1 and CDR2, looked up from the germline V gene, are SQVTM and ANQGSEA.